This TCR beta chain derives from a study of shared clonotypes between healthy human individuals. On the study more broadly: Researchers assigned three CD4 naive, three CD4 memory, two CD8 naive and one CD8 memory plate to each donor.

The study ran the assay at deep level. In replicate PCRs of sorted subsets, around 0.2 ug DNA, about 30,000 T cell genomes, was used. Clones were read by immunoSEQ multiplex PCR, and TCRdb kept only the in-frame ones, dropping some. The table records about a million clones, 70% to 85% of them present only once. Trimming stripped 0 bases from V and 2 bases from J, with 13 bases between. CDR1 and CDR2 from the germline V gene are SGHTS and YDEGEE. The CDR3 has 16 amino acids. Sequencing was done on a sample of memory CD4+ T cells sorted from blood. Subset described: CD45RA-negative fraction. This TCR came from a man younger than 35 in good health. The rearrangement links TRBV5-8 to TRBJ2-3; possibly TRBD2 for D (6 bases). The DNA for the CDR3 is TGTGCCAGCAGCTTGGGCGGAGGGGCCTCCACAGATACGCAGTATTTT. Its translation: CASSLGGGASTDTQYF.